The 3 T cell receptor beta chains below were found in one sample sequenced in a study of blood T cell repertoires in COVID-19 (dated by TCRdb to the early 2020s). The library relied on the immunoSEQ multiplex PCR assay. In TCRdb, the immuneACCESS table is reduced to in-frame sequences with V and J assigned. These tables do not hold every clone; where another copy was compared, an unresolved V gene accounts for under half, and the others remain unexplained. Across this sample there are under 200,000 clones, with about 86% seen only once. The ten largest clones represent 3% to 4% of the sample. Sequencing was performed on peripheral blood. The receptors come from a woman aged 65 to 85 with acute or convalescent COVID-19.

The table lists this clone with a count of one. The CDR3 here is CASTYTPEGRSPLHF. The CDR3, as DNA: TGTGCCAGCACTTACACTCCGGAGGGGCGTTCACCCCTCCACTTT. The V gene is TRBV7-2, the J gene TRBJ1-6; perhaps TRBD1 as D (5 bases). Germline assignment: CDR1 SGHTA and CDR2 FQGNSA. This CDR3 contains 15 residues. V was shortened by 7 bases and J by 9 bases, with 19 bases between the two germline ends.

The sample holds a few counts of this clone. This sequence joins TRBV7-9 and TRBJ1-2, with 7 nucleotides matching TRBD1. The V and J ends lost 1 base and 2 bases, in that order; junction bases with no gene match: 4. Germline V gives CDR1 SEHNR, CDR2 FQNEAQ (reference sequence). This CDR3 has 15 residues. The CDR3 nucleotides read TGTGCCAGCAGCTTAGGACAGGGTGGAAACTATGGCTACACCTTC. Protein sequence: CASSLGQGGNYGYTF.

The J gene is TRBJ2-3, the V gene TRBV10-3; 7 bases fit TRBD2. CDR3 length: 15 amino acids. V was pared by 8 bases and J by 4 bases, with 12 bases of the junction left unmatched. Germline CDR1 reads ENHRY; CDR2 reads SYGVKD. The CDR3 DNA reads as TGTGCCATCGGGGAACTAGCCCGGGGGGCAGATACGCAGTATTTT. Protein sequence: CAIGELARGADTQYF.